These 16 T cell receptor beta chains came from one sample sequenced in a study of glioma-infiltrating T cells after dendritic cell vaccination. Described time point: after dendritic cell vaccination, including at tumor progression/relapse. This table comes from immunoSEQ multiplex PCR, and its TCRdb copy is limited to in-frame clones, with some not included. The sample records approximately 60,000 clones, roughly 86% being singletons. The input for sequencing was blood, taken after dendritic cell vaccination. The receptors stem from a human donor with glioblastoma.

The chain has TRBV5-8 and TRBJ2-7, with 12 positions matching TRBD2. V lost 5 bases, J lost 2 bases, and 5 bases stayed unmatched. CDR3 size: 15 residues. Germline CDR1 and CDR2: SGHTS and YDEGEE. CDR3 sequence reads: CASRYGLAGTYEQYF. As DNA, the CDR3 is TGTGCCAGCAGGTACGGACTAGCGGGGACCTACGAGCAGTACTTC.

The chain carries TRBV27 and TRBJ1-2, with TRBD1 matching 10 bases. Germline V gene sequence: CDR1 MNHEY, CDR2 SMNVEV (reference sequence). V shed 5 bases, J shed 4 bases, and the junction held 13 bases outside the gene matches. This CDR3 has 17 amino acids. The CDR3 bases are TGTGCCAGCAGTCCTTCGGGACAGGGGAATGTCGGCTATGGCTACACCTTC. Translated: CASSPSGQGNVGYGYTF.

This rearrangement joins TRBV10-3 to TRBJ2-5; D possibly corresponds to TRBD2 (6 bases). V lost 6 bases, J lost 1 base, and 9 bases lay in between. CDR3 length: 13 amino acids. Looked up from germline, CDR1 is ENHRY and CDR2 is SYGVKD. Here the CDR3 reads CAIRQAGQETQYF. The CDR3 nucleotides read TGTGCCATCAGGCAAGCGGGCCAAGAGACCCAGTACTTC.

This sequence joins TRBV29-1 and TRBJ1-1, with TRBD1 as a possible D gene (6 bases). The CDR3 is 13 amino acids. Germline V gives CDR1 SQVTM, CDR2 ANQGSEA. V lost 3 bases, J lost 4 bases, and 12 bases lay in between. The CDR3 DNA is TGCAGCGTTGACAGGGGAGGGGTCACTGAAGCTTTCTTT. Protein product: CSVDRGGVTEAFF.

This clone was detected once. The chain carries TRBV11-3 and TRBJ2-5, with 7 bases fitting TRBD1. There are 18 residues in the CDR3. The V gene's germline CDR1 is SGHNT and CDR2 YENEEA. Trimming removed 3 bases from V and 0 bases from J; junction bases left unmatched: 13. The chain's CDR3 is CASSLGIDRAKHQETQYF. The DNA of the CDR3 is TGTGCCAGCAGCTTGGGGATCGACAGGGCGAAACACCAAGAGACCCAGTACTTC.

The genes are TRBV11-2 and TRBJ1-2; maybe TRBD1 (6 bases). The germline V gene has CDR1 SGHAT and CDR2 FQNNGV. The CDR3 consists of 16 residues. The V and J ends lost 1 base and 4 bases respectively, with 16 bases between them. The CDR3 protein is CASSLVGGAGGYGYTF. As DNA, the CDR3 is TGTGCCAGCAGCTTAGTTGGGGGCGCTGGGGGCTATGGCTACACCTTC.

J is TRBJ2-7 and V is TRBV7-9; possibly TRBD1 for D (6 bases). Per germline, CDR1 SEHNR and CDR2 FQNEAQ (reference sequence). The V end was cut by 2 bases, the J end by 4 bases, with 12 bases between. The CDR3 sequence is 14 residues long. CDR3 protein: CASSLTHRDYEQYF. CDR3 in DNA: TGTGCCAGCAGCTTAACTCACAGGGATTACGAGCAGTACTTC. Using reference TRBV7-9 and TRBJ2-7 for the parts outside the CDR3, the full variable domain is DTGVSQNPRHKITKRGQNVTFRCDPISEHNRLYWYRQTLGQGPEFLTYFQNEAQLEKSRLLSDRFSAERPKGSFSTLEIQRTEQGDSAMYLCASSLTHRDYEQYFGPGTRLTVT.

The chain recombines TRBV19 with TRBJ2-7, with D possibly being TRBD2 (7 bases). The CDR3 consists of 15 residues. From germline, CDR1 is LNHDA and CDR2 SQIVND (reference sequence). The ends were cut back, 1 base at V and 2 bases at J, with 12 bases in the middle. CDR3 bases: TGTGCCAGTAGTATAGGGGGCGGGGGCCCCTACGAGCAGTACTTC. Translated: CASSIGGGGPYEQYF.

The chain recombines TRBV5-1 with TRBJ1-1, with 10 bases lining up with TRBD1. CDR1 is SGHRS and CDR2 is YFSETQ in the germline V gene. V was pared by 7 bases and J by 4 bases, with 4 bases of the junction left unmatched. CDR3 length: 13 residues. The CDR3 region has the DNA TGCGCCAGCGCGACAGGGGGCATCACTGAAGCTTTCTTT. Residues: CASATGGITEAFF.

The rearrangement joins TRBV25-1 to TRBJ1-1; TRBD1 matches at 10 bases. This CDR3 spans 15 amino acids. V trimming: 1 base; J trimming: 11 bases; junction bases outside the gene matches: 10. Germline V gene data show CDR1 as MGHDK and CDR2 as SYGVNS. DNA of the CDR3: TGTGCCAGCAGTGAATCGGGGACAGGGGATGTCCGGGCTTTCTTT. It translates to CASSESGTGDVRAFF.

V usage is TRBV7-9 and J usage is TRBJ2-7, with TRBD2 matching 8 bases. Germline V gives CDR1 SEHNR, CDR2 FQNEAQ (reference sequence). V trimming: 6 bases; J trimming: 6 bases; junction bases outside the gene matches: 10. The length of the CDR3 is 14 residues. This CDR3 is CASSNPSGSSEQYF. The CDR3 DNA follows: TGTGCCAGCAGTAACCCCAGCGGGAGCAGCGAGCAGTACTTC.

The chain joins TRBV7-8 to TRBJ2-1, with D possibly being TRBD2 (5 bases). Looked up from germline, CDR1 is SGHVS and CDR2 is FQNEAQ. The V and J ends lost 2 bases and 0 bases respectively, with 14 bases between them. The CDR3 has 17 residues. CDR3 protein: CASSLIGERSSYNEQFF. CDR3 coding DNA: TGTGCCAGCAGCTTAATCGGGGAAAGGAGCTCCTACAATGAGCAGTTCTTC.

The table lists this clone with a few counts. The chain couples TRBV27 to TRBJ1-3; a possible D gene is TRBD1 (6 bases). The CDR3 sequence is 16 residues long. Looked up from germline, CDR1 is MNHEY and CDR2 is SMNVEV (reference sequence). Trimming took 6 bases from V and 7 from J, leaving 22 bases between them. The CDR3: CASSSILQGLRNTIYF. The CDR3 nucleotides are TGTGCCAGCAGCAGCATATTACAGGGTCTGAGGAACACCATATATTTT.

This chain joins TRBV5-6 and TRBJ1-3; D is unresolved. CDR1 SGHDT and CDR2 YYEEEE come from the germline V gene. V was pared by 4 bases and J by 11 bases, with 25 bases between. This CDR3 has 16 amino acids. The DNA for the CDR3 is TGTGCCAGCAGCCCCCCTGGGCCGGTGCTTAGTGACGCCATATATTTT. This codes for CASSPPGPVLSDAIYF.

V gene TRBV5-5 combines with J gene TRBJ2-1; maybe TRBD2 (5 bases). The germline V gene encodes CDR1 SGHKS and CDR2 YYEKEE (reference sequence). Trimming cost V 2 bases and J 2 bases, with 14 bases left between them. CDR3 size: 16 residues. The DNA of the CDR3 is TGTGCCAGCAGCTTTCGGGGTGGAGAAGCCTACAATGAGCAGTTCTTC. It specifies CASSFRGGEAYNEQFF.

The DNA of the CDR3 is TGTGCCAGCAGCTCAGGGGGCGGTTCGCCCCAGCATTTT. It specifies CASSSGGGSPQHF. The chain employs TRBV2 and TRBJ1-5; 8 bases match TRBD1. The CDR3 is 13 amino acids. V shed 6 bases, J shed 9 bases, and the junction held 7 bases outside the gene matches. The V gene's germline CDR1 is SNHLY and CDR2 FYNNEI. The full variable domain, its missing parts supplied by reference TRBV2 and TRBJ1-5, is EPEVTQTPSHQVTQMGQEVILRCVPISNHLYFYWYRQILGQKVEFLVSFYNNEISEKSEIFDDQFSVERPDGSNFTLKIRSTKLEDSAMYFCASSSGGGSPQHFGDGTRLSIL.